The next 22 T cell receptor beta chains were all read from a single sample in a study of beta chain features in type 1 diabetes. Overall study findings and caveats: Shortening that was moderate but significant affected the TCRB CDR3s of Type 1 diabetes patients in all four CD4+ subsets.

These TCRs are of unknown antigen specificity. Sequencing targeted expressed TCRB transcripts, as all isolated RNA had been reverse transcribed. Assay: immunoSEQ multiplex PCR; the TCRdb copy retains only in-frame clones and omits some. The sample holds 600,000 to 700,000 clones, 13% seen once. Sequencing was performed on naive CD4+ T cells from blood. Receptors originate from a man younger than 30 with type 1 diabetes.

Regarding this clone: In the same sample, other DNA sequences code for this CDR3. The chain is built from TRBV5-6 and TRBJ1-6, with D perhaps TRBD1 (6 bases). Germline V CDR1 and CDR2: SGHDT, YYEEEE. V gave up 0 bases and J gave up 7 bases, with 8 bases separating them. CDR3 length: 14 amino acids. The CDR3 DNA is TGTGCCAGCAGCTTGGGGCAGGGGAATTCACCCCTCCACTTT. This sequence encodes CASSLGQGNSPLHF.

This clone was counted a few times. The chain is built from TRBV23-1 and TRBJ1-5; D not resolved. TRBV23-1 falls under the ORF class, with uncertain function. V was shortened by 5 bases and J by 5 bases, with 7 bases between the two germline ends. This CDR3 contains 12 residues. In nucleotides, the CDR3 is TGCGCCAGCAGTTACAGCCATCAGCCCCAGCATTTT. Its protein is CASSYSHQPQHF.

This clone was observed a handful of times. The chain employs TRBV18 and TRBJ1-1, with D tentatively TRBD1 (5 bases). V was shortened by 5 bases and J by 1 base, with 8 bases between the two germline ends. This CDR3 has 13 residues. Per the germline V gene, CDR1 is KGHSH and CDR2 is LQKENI. The CDR3: CASSSGQNTEAFF. The CDR3 nucleotides read TGTGCCAGCTCATCAGGACAGAACACTGAAGCTTTCTTT.

Only a few counts were recorded for this clone. The chain has TRBV7-9 and TRBJ1-1; D uncertain. Looked up from germline, CDR1 is SEHNR and CDR2 is FQNEAQ (reference sequence). The length of the CDR3 is 14 residues. The V and J ends lost 1 base and 0 bases respectively, with 6 bases between them. The CDR3 DNA is TGTGCCAGCAGCTTAGACTTTGTGAACACTGAAGCTTTCTTT. Translated: CASSLDFVNTEAFF.

Only a few counts were recorded for this clone. The CDR3 loop reads CATSSGTYYQETQYF. The CDR3 DNA reads as TGTGCCACCAGCAGCGGGACTTACTACCAAGAGACCCAGTACTTC. The V gene is TRBV15, the J gene TRBJ2-5; the D gene is possibly TRBD2 (6 bases). CDR3 size: 15 residues. The V end lost 3 bases, the J end lost 0 bases, and 11 bases lay between the germline ends. The V gene's germline CDR1 is LNHNV and CDR2 YYDKDF (reference sequence).

This clone was recorded a few times. The CDR3, as DNA: TGTGCCAGCTCAACGGTCCCTGAAACCTCTGGGGCCAACGTCCTGACTTTC. Encoded protein: CASSTVPETSGANVLTF. V gene TRBV18 combines with J gene TRBJ2-6; D not resolved. CDR1 and CDR2 from the germline V gene are KGHSH and LQKENI. The CDR3 spans 17 residues. Trimming shortened V by 5 bases and J by 0 bases, and 14 bases separated the two germline ends.

This clone was seen a handful of times. The rearrangement uses TRBV6-5 and TRBJ2-7; maybe TRBD2 (5 bases). Deletions cut 6 bases from V and 3 bases from J, with 15 bases between. Germline V lookup: CDR1 MNHEY, CDR2 SVGAGI. This CDR3 contains 14 residues. The CDR3, as DNA: TGTGCCAGCAGCCGAACCCTAGCTAGCTACGAGCAGTACTTC. Translating gives CASSRTLASYEQYF.

In the case of this clone: The sample contains more than one DNA sequence encoding this CDR3. The genes are TRBV4-1 and TRBJ1-4; D ambiguous. The V end was cut by 1 base, the J end by 8 bases, with 5 bases between. Germline V gives CDR1 MGHRA, CDR2 YSYEKL. This CDR3 contains 12 residues. CDR3 in DNA: TGCGCCAGCAGCCAAGTTCGCGAAAAACTGTTTTTT. Its translation: CASSQVREKLFF.

Only a few counts were recorded for this clone. This chain joins TRBV9 and TRBJ1-1, with TRBD1 matching over 9 bases. The CDR3 is 15 amino acids. From germline, CDR1 is SGDLS and CDR2 YYNGEE. J gave up 5 bases and V 3 bases, and 8 bases lay outside the gene matches. The CDR3: CASSAHRGPRTEAFF. In DNA form, the CDR3 reads TGTGCCAGCAGCGCCCACAGGGGGCCGCGGACTGAAGCTTTCTTT. Based on the CDR3 plus reference TRBV9 and TRBJ1-1, the full variable domain is DSGVTQTPKHLITATGQRVTLRCSPRSGDLSVYWYQQSLDQGLQFLIQYYNGEERAKGNILERFSAQQFPDLHSELNLSSLELGDSALYFCASSAHRGPRTEAFFGQGTRLTVV.

This clone was seen only a few times. The chain uses TRBV9 and TRBJ1-3; no clear D gene. V lost 3 bases and J lost 0, with 7 bases in between. Germline V lookup: CDR1 SGDLS, CDR2 YYNGEE. The length of the CDR3 is 14 residues. The CDR3 region has the DNA TGTGCCAGCAGCGAACTGAGCTCTGGAAACACCATATATTTT. It translates to CASSELSSGNTIYF.

This clone was found a few times. The chain is built from TRBV2 and TRBJ2-7, with D perhaps matching TRBD2 (5 bases). Trimming took 8 bases from V and 7 from J, leaving 18 bases between them. CDR3 size: 13 residues. CDR1 is SNHLY and CDR2 is FYNNEI in the germline V gene. CDR3 amino acids: CASLYHATGEQYF. CDR3 bases: TGTGCCAGCCTTTACCACGCGACGGGGGAGCAGTACTTC.

V gene TRBV29-1 combines with J gene TRBJ2-2; 11 bases map to TRBD1. The CDR3 consists of 13 residues. Looked up from germline, CDR1 is SQVTM and CDR2 is ANQGSEA. With 4 bases clipped from V and 6 bases from J, the junction kept 1 base outside the gene matches. CDR3 sequence (DNA): TGCAGCGTTGGGACAGGGGGCGCCGGGGAGCTGTTTTTT. It is translated as CSVGTGGAGELFF.

A few counts support this clone. This same CDR3 is encoded by further DNA sequences in the sample. V and J are TRBV6-5 and TRBJ2-7; TRBD1 might be the D (6 bases). Germline V CDR1 and CDR2: MNHEY, SVGAGI. V was clipped by 2 bases and J by 3 bases, with 8 bases between them. The CDR3 extends over 13 amino acids. The CDR3 DNA reads TGTGCCAGCAGTTACGGGACAAGCTACGAGCAGTACTTC. As protein: CASSYGTSYEQYF.

V and J are TRBV6-5 and TRBJ1-2; D possibly corresponds to TRBD1 (6 bases). The length of the CDR3 is 15 residues. Trimming pared 4 bases from V and 2 bases from J, leaving 14 bases between. Germline lookup yields CDR1 MNHEY and CDR2 SVGAGI. The CDR3 sequence is CASSSPEQGNYGYTF. CDR3 in DNA: TGTGCCAGCAGTTCTCCCGAACAGGGAAACTATGGCTACACCTTC.

The V and J genes are TRBV18 and TRBJ2-5; D not certain. The CDR3 covers 15 residues. V was shortened by 1 base and J by 5 bases, with 14 bases between the two germline ends. CDR1 is KGHSH, CDR2 LQKENI, per germline. The CDR3 loop is CASSPRSPVWETQYF. As DNA, the CDR3 is TGTGCCAGCTCACCACGTTCCCCAGTCTGGGAGACCCAGTACTTC.

The chain uses TRBV2 and TRBJ2-7, with a weak D call TRBD1 (5 bases). CDR1 is SNHLY, CDR2 FYNNEI, per germline. The CDR3 length is 14 residues. Trimming shortened V by 7 bases and J by 0 bases, and 13 bases separated the two germline ends. CDR3 loop: CASNRGALSYEQYF. CDR3 sequence (DNA): TGTGCCAGCAATCGTGGGGCCCTCTCCTACGAGCAGTACTTC.

J is TRBJ1-6 and V is TRBV10-3, with D tentatively TRBD1 (5 bases). V was trimmed by 3 bases and J by 9 bases, leaving 9 bases between them. The length of the CDR3 is 13 residues. Germline lookup yields CDR1 ENHRY and CDR2 SYGVKD. As DNA, the CDR3 is TGTGCCATCAGTGACAGGGAAAGTTCACCCCTCCACTTT. Amino acid sequence: CAISDRESSPLHF.

There are a few counts of this clone. Written as DNA, the CDR3 is TGTGCCAGCACCGGGACTCCGGGGGGGACCCAGTACTTC. It encodes CASTGTPGGTQYF. The chain combines TRBV2 with TRBJ2-5, with TRBD2 matching 7 bases. The V segment lost 7 bases and the J segment 7 bases; nucleotides outside the gene matches: 9. From germline, CDR1 is SNHLY and CDR2 FYNNEI. This CDR3 is 13 amino acids long.

This clone was seen a few times. The chain carries TRBV25-1 and TRBJ1-2; the D is unclear. CDR3 length equals 13 residues. Germline assignment: CDR1 MGHDK and CDR2 SYGVNS. V lost 3 bases and J 3 bases, leaving 8 bases between the germline ends. The CDR3 region is CASSDPPDYGYTF. The CDR3 coding sequence is TGTGCCAGCAGTGACCCCCCCGACTATGGCTACACCTTC.

The chain links TRBV4-2 to TRBJ2-7; D might be TRBD2 (6 bases). CDR3 length: 15 amino acids. Trimming took 4 bases from V and 0 from J, leaving 13 bases between them. CDR1 and CDR2 from the germline V gene are LGHNA and YNFKEQ. CDR3 protein: CASSREASLSYEQYF. CDR3 nucleotide sequence: TGTGCCAGCAGCCGGGAGGCTTCCCTCTCCTACGAGCAGTACTTC.

This clone was recorded a few times. The V gene is TRBV15, the J gene TRBJ2-1; 11 bases align to TRBD2. This CDR3 comprises 15 residues. The germline V gene has CDR1 LNHNV and CDR2 YYDKDF (reference sequence). J gave up 11 bases and V 2 bases, and 8 bases lay outside the gene matches. The CDR3 loop reads CATSRSGTSGSQQFF. For the CDR3, the DNA is TGTGCCACCAGCAGATCCGGGACTAGCGGTTCCCAGCAGTTCTTC.

As concerns this clone: Other DNA sequences of this sample code for an identical CDR3. The chain joins TRBV18 to TRBJ1-5; D perhaps matches TRBD1 (5 bases). The CDR3 contains 15 residues. Germline assignment: CDR1 KGHSH and CDR2 LQKENI. The V end lost 3 bases, the J end lost 2 bases, and 11 bases lay between the germline ends. The CDR3 is CASSPSPQGNQPQHF. The CDR3 DNA is TGTGCCAGCTCACCGTCCCCACAGGGCAATCAGCCCCAGCATTTT.